One TCR beta chain is described in this entry. No antigen is known for it. The PCR ran on 60 Vbeta and 13 Jbeta primers. Method: immunoSEQ multiplex PCR; TCRdb's copy keeps in-frame clones and lacks some. The sample records 100,000 to 150,000 clones, roughly four fifths being singletons. This specimen comes from a study of cytomegalovirus exposure and HLA in healthy donors. Trimming removed 1 base from V and 7 bases from J; junction bases left unmatched: 12. The CDR3 contains 17 residues. Germline values: CDR1 LGHNT, CDR2 FRNRAP. Study-level points and caveats: A prior analysis recorded that most TCR beta V segments were productive about 87% or about 30% of the time. Compared with the approximately 680-donor mean, an Asian-associated ancestry cluster reportedly had fewer N-insertions, according to a later analysis. It was assumed in the presence/absence analyses that sequencing depth was roughly uniform across donors. Around 18,000 TCR beta sequences were associated with HLA alleles at 0.05 false discovery rate in a later analysis.

Sequencing was carried out using PBMCs. This rearrangement joins TRBV12-5 to TRBJ1-5, with 8 bases identical to TRBD1. The sequence came from a boy younger than 18 in good health and CMV-seronegative. CDR3 in amino acids: CASGLDPTGVADQPQHF. The CDR3 DNA reads TGTGCTAGTGGTTTGGATCCGACAGGGGTGGCGGACCAGCCCCAGCATTTT.